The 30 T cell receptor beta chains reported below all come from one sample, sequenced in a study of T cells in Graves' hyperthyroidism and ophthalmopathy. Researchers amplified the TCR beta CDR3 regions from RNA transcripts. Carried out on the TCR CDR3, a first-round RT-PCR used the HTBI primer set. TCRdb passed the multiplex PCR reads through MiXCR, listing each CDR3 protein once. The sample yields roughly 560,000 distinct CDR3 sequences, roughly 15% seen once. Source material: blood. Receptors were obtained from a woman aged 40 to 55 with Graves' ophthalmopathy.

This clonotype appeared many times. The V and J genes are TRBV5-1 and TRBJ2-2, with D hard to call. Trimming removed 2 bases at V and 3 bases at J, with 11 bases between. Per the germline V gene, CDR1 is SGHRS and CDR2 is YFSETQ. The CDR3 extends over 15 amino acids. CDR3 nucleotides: TGCGCCAGCAGCTTCTCATCACCCCACACCGGGGAGCTGTTTTTT. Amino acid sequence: CASSFSSPHTGELFF.

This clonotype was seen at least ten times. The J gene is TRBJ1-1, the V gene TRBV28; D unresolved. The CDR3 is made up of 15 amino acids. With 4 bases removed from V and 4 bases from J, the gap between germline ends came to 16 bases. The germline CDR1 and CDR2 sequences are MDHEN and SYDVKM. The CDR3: CASSSRTGAVTEAFF. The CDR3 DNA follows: TGTGCCAGCAGTTCTAGGACGGGAGCGGTCACTGAAGCTTTCTTT.

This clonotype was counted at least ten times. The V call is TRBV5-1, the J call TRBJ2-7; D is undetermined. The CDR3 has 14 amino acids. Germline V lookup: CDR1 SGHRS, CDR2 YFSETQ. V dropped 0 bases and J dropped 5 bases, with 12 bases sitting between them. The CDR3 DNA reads TGCGCCAGCAGCTTGGAGCCAGGTCCCCACGAGCAGTACTTC. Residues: CASSLEPGPHEQYF.

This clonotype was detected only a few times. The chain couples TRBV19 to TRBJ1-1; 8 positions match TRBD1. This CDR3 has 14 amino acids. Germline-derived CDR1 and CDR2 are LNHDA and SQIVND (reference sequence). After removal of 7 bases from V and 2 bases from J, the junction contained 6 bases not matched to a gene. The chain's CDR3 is CASTLDRVNTEAFF. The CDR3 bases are TGTGCCAGTACTCTGGACAGGGTTAACACTGAAGCTTTCTTT.

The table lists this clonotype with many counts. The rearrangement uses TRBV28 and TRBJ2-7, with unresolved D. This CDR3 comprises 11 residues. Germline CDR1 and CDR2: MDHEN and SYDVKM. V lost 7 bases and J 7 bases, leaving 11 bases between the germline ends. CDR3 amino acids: CASMIQREQYF. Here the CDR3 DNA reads TGTGCCAGCATGATCCAGAGGGAGCAGTACTTC.

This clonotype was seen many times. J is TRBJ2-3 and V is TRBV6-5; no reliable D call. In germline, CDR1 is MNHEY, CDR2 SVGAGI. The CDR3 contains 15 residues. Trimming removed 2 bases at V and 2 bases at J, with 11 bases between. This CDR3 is CASSYRGTNTDTQYF. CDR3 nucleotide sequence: TGTGCCAGCAGTTACCGTGGCACCAACACAGATACGCAGTATTTT.

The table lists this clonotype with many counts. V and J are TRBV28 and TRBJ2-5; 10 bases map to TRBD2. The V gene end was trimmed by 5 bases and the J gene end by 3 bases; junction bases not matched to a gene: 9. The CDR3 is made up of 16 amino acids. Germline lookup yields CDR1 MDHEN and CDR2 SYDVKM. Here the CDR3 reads CASSHSGRAFEETQYF. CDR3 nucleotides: TGTGCCAGCAGTCACAGCGGGAGGGCCTTTGAAGAGACCCAGTACTTC.

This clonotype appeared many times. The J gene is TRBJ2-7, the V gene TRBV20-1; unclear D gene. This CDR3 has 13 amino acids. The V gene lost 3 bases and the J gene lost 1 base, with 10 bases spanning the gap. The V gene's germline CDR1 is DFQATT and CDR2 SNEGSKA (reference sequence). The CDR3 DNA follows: TGCAGTGCTAGCGCCGAGAGGTCCTACGAGCAGTACTTC. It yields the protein CSASAERSYEQYF.

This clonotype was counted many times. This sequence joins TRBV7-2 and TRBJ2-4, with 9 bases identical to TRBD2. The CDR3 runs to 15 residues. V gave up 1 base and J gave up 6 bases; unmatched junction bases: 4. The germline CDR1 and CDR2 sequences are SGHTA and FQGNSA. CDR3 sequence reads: CASSLVAGVGNIQYF. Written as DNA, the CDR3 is TGTGCCAGCAGCTTAGTAGCGGGAGTGGGAAACATTCAGTACTTC.

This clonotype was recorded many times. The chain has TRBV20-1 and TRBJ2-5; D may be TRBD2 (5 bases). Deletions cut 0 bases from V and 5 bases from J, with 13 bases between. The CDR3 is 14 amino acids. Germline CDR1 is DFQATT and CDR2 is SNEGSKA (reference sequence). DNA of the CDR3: TGCAGTGCTAGAGATGCCACAAGAGGGGAGACCCAGTACTTC. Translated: CSARDATRGETQYF.

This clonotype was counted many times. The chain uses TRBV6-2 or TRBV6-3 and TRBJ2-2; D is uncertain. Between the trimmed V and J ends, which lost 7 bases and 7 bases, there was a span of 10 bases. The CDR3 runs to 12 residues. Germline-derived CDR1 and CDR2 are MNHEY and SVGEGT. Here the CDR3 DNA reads TGTGCCAGCACCCTTTATAGCGGGGAGCTGTTTTTT. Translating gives CASTLYSGELFF.

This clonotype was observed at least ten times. The CDR3: CASSETGGSYEQYF. The CDR3 nucleotides are TGTGCCAGTAGTGAGACAGGGGGCTCCTACGAGCAGTACTTC. The chain uses TRBV19 and TRBJ2-7; 9 positions match TRBD1. The CDR3 totals 14 residues. V lost 5 bases to trimming and J lost 0 bases; unmatched junction nucleotides: 2. The germline gives CDR1 LNHDA, CDR2 SQIVND (reference sequence).

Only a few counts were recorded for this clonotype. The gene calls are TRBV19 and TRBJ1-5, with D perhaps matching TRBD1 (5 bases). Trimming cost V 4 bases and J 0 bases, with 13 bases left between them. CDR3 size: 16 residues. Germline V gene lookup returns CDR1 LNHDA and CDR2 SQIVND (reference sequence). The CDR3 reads CASSNRDGYSNQPQHF. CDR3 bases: TGTGCCAGTAGTAACCGGGACGGATATAGCAATCAGCCCCAGCATTTT.

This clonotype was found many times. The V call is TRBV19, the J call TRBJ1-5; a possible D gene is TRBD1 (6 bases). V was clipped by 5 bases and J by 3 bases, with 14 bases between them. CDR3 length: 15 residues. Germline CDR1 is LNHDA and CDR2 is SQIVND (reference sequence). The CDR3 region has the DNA TGTGCCAGTAGTTGGTCCAGGGGTTTCAATCAGCCCCAGCATTTT. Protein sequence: CASSWSRGFNQPQHF.

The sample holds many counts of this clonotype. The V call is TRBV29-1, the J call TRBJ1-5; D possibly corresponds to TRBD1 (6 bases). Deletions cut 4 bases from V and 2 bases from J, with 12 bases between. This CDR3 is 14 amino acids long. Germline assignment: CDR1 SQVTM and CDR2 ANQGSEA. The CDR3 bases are TGCAGCGTTGGGGGGGCTGGCGGCAATCAGCCCCAGCATTTT. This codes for CSVGGAGGNQPQHF.

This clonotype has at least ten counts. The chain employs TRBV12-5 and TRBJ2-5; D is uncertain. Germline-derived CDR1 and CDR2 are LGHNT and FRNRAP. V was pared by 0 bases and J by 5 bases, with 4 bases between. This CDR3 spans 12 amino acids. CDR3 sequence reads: CASGLVLETQYF. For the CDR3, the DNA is TGTGCTAGTGGTTTGGTCCTGGAGACCCAGTACTTC. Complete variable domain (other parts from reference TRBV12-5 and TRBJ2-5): DARVTQTPRHKVTEMGQEVTMRCQPILGHNTVFWYRQTMMQGLELLAYFRNRAPLDDSGMPKDRFSAEMPDATLATLKIQPSEPRDSAVYFCASGLVLETQYFGPGTRLLVL.

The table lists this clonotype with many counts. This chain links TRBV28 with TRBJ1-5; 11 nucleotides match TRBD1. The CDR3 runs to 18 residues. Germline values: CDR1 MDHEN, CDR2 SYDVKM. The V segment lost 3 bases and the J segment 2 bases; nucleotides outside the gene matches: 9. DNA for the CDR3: TGTGCCAGCAGTTTGTCGGGACAGGGGGTCCGGGGCAATCAGCCCCAGCATTTT. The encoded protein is CASSLSGQGVRGNQPQHF.

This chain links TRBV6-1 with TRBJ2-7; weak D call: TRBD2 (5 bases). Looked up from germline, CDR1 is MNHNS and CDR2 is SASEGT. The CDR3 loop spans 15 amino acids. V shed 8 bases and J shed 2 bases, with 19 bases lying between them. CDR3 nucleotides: TGTGCCAGCGGTACGGACTCCGTAAGGACCTACGAGCAGTACTTC. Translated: CASGTDSVRTYEQYF.

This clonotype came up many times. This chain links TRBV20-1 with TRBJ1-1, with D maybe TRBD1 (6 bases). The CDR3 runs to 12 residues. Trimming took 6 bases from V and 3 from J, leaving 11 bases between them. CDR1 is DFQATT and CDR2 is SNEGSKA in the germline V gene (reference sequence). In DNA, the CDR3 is TGCAGTGCCCGAGGGGGGGACACTGAAGCTTTCTTT. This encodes CSARGGDTEAFF.

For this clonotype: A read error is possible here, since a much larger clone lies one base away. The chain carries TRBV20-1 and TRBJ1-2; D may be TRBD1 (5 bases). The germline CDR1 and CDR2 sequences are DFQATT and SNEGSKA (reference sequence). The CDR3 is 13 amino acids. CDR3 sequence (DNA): TGCAGAGTCTCAGGAGGGGCTAACTATGGCCACACCTTC. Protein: CRVSGGANYGHTF.

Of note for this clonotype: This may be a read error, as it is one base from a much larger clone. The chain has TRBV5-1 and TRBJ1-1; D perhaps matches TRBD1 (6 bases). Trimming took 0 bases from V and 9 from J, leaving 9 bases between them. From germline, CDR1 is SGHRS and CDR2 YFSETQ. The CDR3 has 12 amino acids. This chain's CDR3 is CASSLEGHKAFF. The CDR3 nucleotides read TGCGCCAGCAGCTTGGAGGGACATAAAGCTTTCTTT.

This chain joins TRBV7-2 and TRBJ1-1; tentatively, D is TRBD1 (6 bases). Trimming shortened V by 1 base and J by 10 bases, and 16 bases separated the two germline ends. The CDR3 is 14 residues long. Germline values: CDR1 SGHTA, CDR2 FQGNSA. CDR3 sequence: CASSLERFGGLAFF. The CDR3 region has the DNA TGTGCCAGCAGCTTAGAGAGGTTTGGGGGCTTAGCTTTCTTT.

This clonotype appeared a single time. The CDR3 spells CASSLEGLLEETQYF. In DNA form, the CDR3 reads TGTGCCAGCAGCTTGGAAGGTCTCCTCGAGGAGACCCAGTACTTC. This chain connects TRBV5-6 to TRBJ2-5, with D unclear. In germline, CDR1 is SGHDT, CDR2 YYEEEE. Between the trimmed V and J ends, which lost 0 bases and 5 bases, there was a span of 14 bases. This CDR3 spans 15 amino acids.

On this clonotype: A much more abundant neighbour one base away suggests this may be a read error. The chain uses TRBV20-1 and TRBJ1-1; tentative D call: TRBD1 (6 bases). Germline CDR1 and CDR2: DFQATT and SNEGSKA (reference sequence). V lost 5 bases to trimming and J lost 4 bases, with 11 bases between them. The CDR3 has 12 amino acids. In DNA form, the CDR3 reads TGCAGTGCTTACAGGGTGGGCACTGAAGCTTTCTTT. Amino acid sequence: CSAYRVGTEAFF.

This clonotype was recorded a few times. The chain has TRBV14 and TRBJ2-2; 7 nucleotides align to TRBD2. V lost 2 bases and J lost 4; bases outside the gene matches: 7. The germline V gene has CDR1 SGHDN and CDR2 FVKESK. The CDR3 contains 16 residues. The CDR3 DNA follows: TGTGCCAGCAGCCAACCTGGAGCGGGGAGCACCGGGGAGCTGTTTTTT. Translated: CASSQPGAGSTGELFF.

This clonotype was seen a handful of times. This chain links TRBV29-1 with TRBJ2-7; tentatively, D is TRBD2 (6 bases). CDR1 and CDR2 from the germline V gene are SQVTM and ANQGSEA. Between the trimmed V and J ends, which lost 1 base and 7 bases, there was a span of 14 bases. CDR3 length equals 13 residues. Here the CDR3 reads CSVEGPLAKEQYF. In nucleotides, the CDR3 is TGCAGCGTTGAAGGACCGCTAGCGAAGGAGCAGTACTTC.

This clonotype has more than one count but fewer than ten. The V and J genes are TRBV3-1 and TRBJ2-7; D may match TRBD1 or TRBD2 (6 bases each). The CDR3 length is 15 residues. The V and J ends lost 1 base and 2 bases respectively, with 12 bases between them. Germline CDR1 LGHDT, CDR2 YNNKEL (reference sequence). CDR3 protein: CASSQGGGGPYEQYF. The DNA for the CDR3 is TGTGCCAGCAGCCAAGGAGGAGGGGGACCCTACGAGCAGTACTTC.

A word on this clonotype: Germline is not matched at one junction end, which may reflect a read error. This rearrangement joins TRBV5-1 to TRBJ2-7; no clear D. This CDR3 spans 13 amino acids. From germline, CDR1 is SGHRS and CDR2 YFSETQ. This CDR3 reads CATSPRAGDEQYF. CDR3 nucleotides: TGCGCCACCAGCCCAAGAGCTGGGGACGAGCAGTACTTC.

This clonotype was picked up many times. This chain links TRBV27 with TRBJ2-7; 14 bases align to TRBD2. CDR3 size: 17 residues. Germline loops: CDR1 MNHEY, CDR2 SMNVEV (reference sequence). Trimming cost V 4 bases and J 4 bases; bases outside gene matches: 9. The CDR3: CASSSAWTSGRQYEQYF. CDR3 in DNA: TGTGCCAGCAGTTCAGCCTGGACTAGCGGGAGGCAATACGAGCAGTACTTC.

As DNA, the CDR3 is TGTGCCAGCAGCTTAGGAGTTGGGAGAGGGGCCAAAAACATTCAGTACTTC. Translated, it gives CASSLGVGRGAKNIQYF. The V call is TRBV7-2, the J call TRBJ2-4, with TRBD2 as a possible D gene (5 bases). The V end was cut by 1 base, the J end by 1 base, with 14 bases between. This CDR3 has 17 residues. Germline V gene data show CDR1 as SGHTA and CDR2 as FQGNSA.